This T cell receptor (beta chain) was recovered during a study of blood T cell repertoires in COVID-19. Study-level information: Acute and convalescent COVID-19 samples came from the United States, Italy and Spain. T cells, B-cell-depleted T cells, or PBMCs supplied cDNA or gDNA.

In the authors' methods: Using reference gene primer amplification, nucleated cell counts were estimated. Profiling relied on immunoSEQ multiplex PCR, and the TCRdb table lists in-frame clones only, not all of them. The V and J calls and clone size are taken from that table; D and trimming were inferred from the DNA. This sample has 200,000 to 250,000 clones, with 70% to 90% found just once. The CDR3 is made up of 13 amino acids. From germline, CDR1 is SNHLY and CDR2 FYNNEI. V was pared by 8 bases and J by 7 bases, with 6 bases of the junction left unmatched. This clonotype was sampled from a human donor in a cohort sampled during active COVID-19. The V gene is TRBV2, the J gene TRBJ1-4; 8 bases are shared with TRBD1. Material: peripheral blood. The CDR3 here is CASDTGGGEKLFF. The CDR3 nucleotides read TGTGCCAGCGACACAGGGGGTGGTGAAAAACTGTTTTTT.